Following are 21 T cell receptor beta chains from one sample sequenced in a study of blood T cell repertoires in COVID-19. Produced via immunoSEQ multiplex PCR; TCRdb's table is partial and in-frame only. The table records 220,000 or so clones, 85% to 90% of them present only once. Source material: PBMCs or T cells enriched from blood (not recorded which). These receptors were obtained from a man in his thirties or forties who had been exposed to COVID-19.

The rearrangement uses TRBV6-1 and TRBJ1-1; 7 positions agree with TRBD1. Germline V gene lookup returns CDR1 MNHNS and CDR2 SASEGT. The CDR3 is 13 amino acids. V lost 1 base and J lost 10; bases outside the gene matches: 6. CDR3 DNA sequence: TGTGCCAGCAGTGAAGACCCCGCAGGGGGAGCTTTCTTT. It yields the protein CASSEDPAGGAFF.

The chain recombines TRBV30 with TRBJ1-5; 12 bases map to TRBD1. The junction had 6 bases not matched to a gene; V was cut back by 2 bases and J by 4 bases. The germline gives CDR1 GTSNPN, CDR2 SVGIG (reference sequence). The CDR3 covers 16 residues. CDR3 in amino acids: CAWSPGTGGWNQPQHF. The CDR3 DNA follows: TGTGCCTGGAGTCCTGGGACAGGGGGCTGGAATCAGCCCCAGCATTTT.

The chain uses TRBV19 and TRBJ2-7, with 11 bases fitting TRBD2. Looked up from germline, CDR1 is LNHDA and CDR2 is SQIVND (reference sequence). This CDR3 has 14 amino acids. Losses at the gene ends were 6 bases for V and 4 bases for J; bases not matched to a gene: 5. The CDR3 coding sequence is TGTGCCAGTAGGCGGACTAGCGGGTGGTACGAGCAGTACTTC. Encoded protein: CASRRTSGWYEQYF.

V is TRBV7-9 and J is TRBJ1-3; a possible D gene is TRBD1 (5 bases). Germline V lookup: CDR1 SEHNR, CDR2 FQNEAQ (reference sequence). V was trimmed by 5 bases and J by 0 bases, leaving 14 bases between them. The length of the CDR3 is 16 residues. The chain's CDR3 is CASSQYRSSSGNTIYF. CDR3 DNA: TGTGCCAGCAGCCAATACAGGTCCTCCTCTGGAAACACCATATATTTT.

The V call is TRBV11-2, the J call TRBJ2-3; D not resolved. V shed 1 base and J shed 2 bases, with 7 bases lying between them. The CDR3 length is 14 residues. Germline CDR1 SGHAT, CDR2 FQNNGV. CDR3 sequence reads: CASSLGTFTDTQYF. CDR3 coding DNA: TGTGCCAGCAGCTTAGGTACTTTCACAGATACGCAGTATTTT. Variable domain in full (rest from reference TRBV11-2 and TRBJ2-3): EAGVAQSPRYKIIEKRQSVAFWCNPISGHATLYWYQQILGQGPKLLIQFQNNGVVDDSQLPKDRFSAERLKGVDSTLKIQPAKLEDSAVYLCASSLGTFTDTQYFGPGTRLTVL.

The chain is built from TRBV3-1 (or the pseudogene TRBV3-2) and TRBJ1-5; a weak D match, TRBD1 (6 bases). The CDR3 consists of 15 residues. With 4 bases removed from V and 5 bases from J, the gap between germline ends came to 15 bases. Germline V gives CDR1 LGHDT, CDR2 YNNKEL (reference sequence). CDR3 loop: CASSLGGGGDQPQHF. In DNA form, the CDR3 reads TGTGCCAGCAGCCTGGGAGGGGGAGGGGATCAGCCCCAGCATTTT.

This rearrangement joins TRBV5-5 to TRBJ2-3, with D perhaps matching TRBD2 (6 bases). V was cut by 4 bases and J by 3 bases, with 15 bases left in between. CDR1 is SGHKS and CDR2 is YYEKEE in the germline V gene (reference sequence). This CDR3 contains 15 residues. CDR3 residues: CASSPTGTRTDTQYF. The CDR3 DNA sequence: TGTGCCAGCAGCCCAACGGGGACTCGGACAGATACGCAGTATTTT.

This rearrangement joins TRBV11-2 to TRBJ2-5; 11 nucleotides agree with TRBD2. J was trimmed by 5 bases and V by 2 bases; bases with no gene match: 7. Germline V gene lookup returns CDR1 SGHAT and CDR2 FQNNGV. This CDR3 is built from 16 residues. The CDR3, as DNA: TGTGCCAGCAGCTTATTGACTAGCGGGGCCAGGGAGACCCAGTACTTC. This gives the protein CASSLLTSGARETQYF.

The chain recombines TRBV5-1 with TRBJ2-5, with D possibly matching TRBD1 (5 bases). The CDR3 contains 16 residues. Per germline, CDR1 SGHRS and CDR2 YFSETQ. Trimming removed 0 bases at V and 7 bases at J, with 19 bases between. The CDR3 DNA is TGCGCCAGCAGCTTGGCCCCCGAGACAGCCGTCAGGACCCAGTACTTC. Translation gives CASSLAPETAVRTQYF.

This clone was seen only once. The J gene is TRBJ1-5, the V gene TRBV18; D call uncertain. This CDR3 is built from 13 residues. V was clipped by 8 bases and J by 6 bases, with 14 bases between them. Germline V gene lookup returns CDR1 KGHSH and CDR2 LQKENI. This chain's CDR3 is CASGPSVGQPQHF. The CDR3 coding sequence is TGTGCCAGCGGCCCTAGCGTGGGTCAGCCCCAGCATTTT. Complete variable domain (other parts from reference TRBV18 and TRBJ1-5): NAGVMQNPRHLVRRRGQEARLRCSPMKGHSHVYWYRQLPEEGLKFMVYLQKENIIDESGMPKERFSAEFPKEGPSILRIQQVVRGDSAAYFCASGPSVGQPQHFGDGTRLSIL.

The DNA for the CDR3 is TGTGCCAGCGGATACTCAGGGGCCGGTGGTTCACCCCTCCACTTT. It encodes CASGYSGAGGSPLHF. V gene TRBV7-2 combines with J gene TRBJ1-6; weak D call: TRBD1 (6 bases). Germline CDR1 reads SGHTA; CDR2 reads FQGNSA. The CDR3 extends over 15 amino acids. V gave up 8 bases and J gave up 9 bases, with 20 bases separating them.

This clone was counted a few times. This chain links TRBV5-1 with TRBJ2-7; D is ambiguous. The germline V gene encodes CDR1 SGHRS and CDR2 YFSETQ. This CDR3 has 11 residues. Trimming removed 4 bases from V and 2 bases from J, with 4 bases in between. CDR3 nucleotides: TGCGCCAGCAGCGACACCTACGAGCAGTACTTC. Its protein product is CASSDTYEQYF.

This chain joins TRBV6-2 or TRBV6-3 and TRBJ2-5; 10 bases line up with TRBD1. Germline trimming cut 6 bases from V and 5 bases from J; bases unmatched to any gene: 6. Germline CDR1 reads MNHEY; CDR2 reads SVGEGT. This CDR3 is built from 14 residues. CDR3 protein: CASSPRQGAETQYF. The CDR3 DNA is TGTGCCAGCAGCCCCCGACAGGGGGCTGAGACCCAGTACTTC.

This sequence joins TRBV9 and TRBJ2-1; TRBD2 aligns across 10 bases. The CDR3 covers 16 residues. Germline lookup yields CDR1 SGDLS and CDR2 YYNGEE. Germline trimming cut 4 bases from V and 2 bases from J; bases unmatched to any gene: 6. This CDR3 is CASSSSGTSAYNEQFF. For the CDR3, the DNA is TGTGCCAGCAGCAGCTCCGGGACTAGCGCCTACAATGAGCAGTTCTTC.

CDR3 DNA sequence: TGTGCCTGGAGTGTACCCCCCATACAGGGTTTAACCCTTCGAGCTTTCTTT. It encodes CAWSVPPIQGLTLRAFF. This chain joins TRBV30 and TRBJ1-1, with D perhaps matching TRBD1 (6 bases). V dropped 0 bases and J dropped 10 bases, with 27 bases sitting between them. The CDR3 extends over 17 amino acids. The germline V gene has CDR1 GTSNPN and CDR2 SVGIG (reference sequence).

This clone was seen at least ten times. This chain links TRBV29-1 with TRBJ1-1; maybe TRBD1 (5 bases). This CDR3 contains 13 residues. The V gene lost 7 bases and the J gene lost 4 bases, with 16 bases spanning the gap. The germline gives CDR1 SQVTM, CDR2 ANQGSEA. The CDR3 is CSAGPGGSTEAFF. The CDR3 nucleotides are TGCAGCGCCGGGCCGGGGGGGTCCACTGAAGCTTTCTTT.

V gene TRBV13 combines with J gene TRBJ2-7, with TRBD2 as a possible D gene (6 bases). Trimming removed 3 bases at V and 12 bases at J, with 27 bases between. This CDR3 spans 16 amino acids. From germline, CDR1 is PRHDT and CDR2 FYEKMQ (reference sequence). CDR3 nucleotide sequence: TGTGCCAGCAGCTTGAATTGGGCGGGGCAATTCCACTGGGTGTACTTC. The encoded protein is CASSLNWAGQFHWVYF. The entire variable domain, with the rest obtained from reference TRBV13 and TRBJ2-7, is as follows: AAGVIQSPRHLIKEKRETATLKCYPIPRHDTVYWYQQGPGQDPQFLISFYEKMQSDKGSIPDRFSAQQFSDYHSELNMSSLELGDSALYFCASSLNWAGQFHWVYFGPGTRLTVT.

This chain connects TRBV5-4 to TRBJ1-1, with D unclear. The CDR3 consists of 11 residues. The V gene lost 2 bases and the J gene lost 8 bases, with 7 bases spanning the gap. The V gene's germline CDR1 is SGHNT and CDR2 YYREEE (reference sequence). CDR3 loop: CASSLDGEAFF. As DNA, the CDR3 is TGTGCCAGCAGCTTAGACGGGGAAGCTTTCTTT.

This chain joins TRBV9 and TRBJ2-5; 9 bases are shared with TRBD2. Per germline, CDR1 SGDLS and CDR2 YYNGEE. The CDR3 consists of 14 residues. V was clipped by 5 bases and J by 2 bases; unmatched bases: 4. The CDR3 DNA reads as TGTGCCAGCAGTAAGCGGGGGGATCAAGAGACCCAGTACTTC. Amino acid sequence: CASSKRGDQETQYF. Based on the CDR3 plus reference TRBV9 and TRBJ2-5, the full variable domain is DSGVTQTPKHLITATGQRVTLRCSPRSGDLSVYWYQQSLDQGLQFLIQYYNGEERAKGNILERFSAQQFPDLHSELNLSSLELGDSALYFCASSKRGDQETQYFGPGTRLLVL.

J is TRBJ1-2 and V is TRBV21-1; the table gives TRBD1 as D, unverified against the DNA. TRBV21-1 is listed as a pseudogene. CDR3 length: 17 residues. The CDR3 sequence: CASSKGQSDEVNYGYTF. The CDR3 region has the DNA TGTGCCAGCAGCAAAGGACAGTCAGACGAGGTTAACTATGGCTACACCTTC.

This clone has a single count. V gene TRBV19 combines with J gene TRBJ2-1, with D possibly matching TRBD2 (6 bases). The CDR3 runs to 11 residues. Germline lookup yields CDR1 LNHDA and CDR2 SQIVND (reference sequence). The V and J ends lost 9 bases and 10 bases respectively, with 13 bases between them. CDR3 bases: TGTGCCAGCAGACTAGGGGAAGAGCAGTTCTTC. Residues: CASRLGEEQFF.